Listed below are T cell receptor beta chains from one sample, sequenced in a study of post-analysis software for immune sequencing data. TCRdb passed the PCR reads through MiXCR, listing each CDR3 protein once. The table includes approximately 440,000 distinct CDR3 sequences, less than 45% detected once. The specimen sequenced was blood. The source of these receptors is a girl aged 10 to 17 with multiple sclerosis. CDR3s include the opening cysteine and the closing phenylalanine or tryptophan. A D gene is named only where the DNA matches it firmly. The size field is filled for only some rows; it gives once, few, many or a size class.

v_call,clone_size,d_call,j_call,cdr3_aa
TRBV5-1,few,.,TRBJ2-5,CASSLTPTEGEQYF
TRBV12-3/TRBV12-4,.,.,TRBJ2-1,CASSLLGLAGRLLSEQFF
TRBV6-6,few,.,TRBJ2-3,CTQGNPPRPGTDTQYF
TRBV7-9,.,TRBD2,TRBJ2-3,CASSTLAESTDTQYF
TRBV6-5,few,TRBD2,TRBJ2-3,CASSSTSASTDTQYF
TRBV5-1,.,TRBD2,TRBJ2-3,CASSLTELAGSTDTQYF
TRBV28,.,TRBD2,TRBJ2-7,CASSLEAGRAGQYF
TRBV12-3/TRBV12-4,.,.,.,CASTLRGVGNYEQYF
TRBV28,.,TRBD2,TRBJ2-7,CASNTGRIYEQYF
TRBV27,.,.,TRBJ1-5,CASSLVGDNQPQHF
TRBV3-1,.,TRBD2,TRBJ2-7,CASSRNPAGATYEQYF
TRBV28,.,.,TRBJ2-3,CASSLLATSRGDTQYF